This T cell receptor (beta chain) emerged from a study of blood T cells in healthy people across ages. Next came a second PCR, run for about 6 to 12 cycles, which used a sample-barcoded 5' primer along with a J-beta primer mix. TCRdb fed the 5' RACE reads into MiXCR, producing one record per CDR3 protein. Here the sample spans about 1.6 million distinct CDR3 sequences, about 31% being singletons. The CDR3 extends over 16 amino acids. Germline loops: CDR1 SGDLS, CDR2 YYNGEE. A remark on this clonotype: One end of the junction varies from germline; a read error may be responsible.

Sequencing input: blood. The chain is built from TRBV9 and TRBJ2-1; 12 nucleotides match TRBD2. The receptor's source is a woman younger than 45 in good health. The CDR3 DNA follows: TGTGCCAGCAGCGGCCCTAGCGGGAGGGGCACCGGGGAGCTGTTCTTC. It encodes CASSGPSGRGTGELFF.